The 30 T cell receptor beta chains below all came from one sample that was sequenced in a study of blood T cell repertoires in COVID-19. Assay used: immunoSEQ multiplex PCR; TCRdb lists only in-frame clones, some missing. The table includes under 45,000 clones, approximately 88% detected once. The specimen was peripheral blood. The source of these receptors is a woman aged 40 to 55 with acute or convalescent COVID-19.

V and J are TRBV6-2 or TRBV6-3 and TRBJ1-1; D remains ambiguous. The V and J ends lost 2 bases and 6 bases respectively, with 4 bases between them. The CDR3 consists of 11 residues. Per germline, CDR1 MNHEY and CDR2 SVGEGT. The CDR3 bases are TGTGCCAGCAGTTACGCAGCTGAAGCTTTCTTT. Amino acids: CASSYAAEAFF.

The genes are TRBV28 and TRBJ2-1; 9 nucleotides align to TRBD1. With V trimmed by 5 bases and J by 5 bases, 7 bases remained unmatched. The CDR3 extends over 15 amino acids. Germline-derived CDR1 and CDR2 are MDHEN and SYDVKM. The CDR3 nucleotides read TGTGCCAGCAGTAAACCGGGACAGGGCCACAATGAGCAGTTCTTC. Protein sequence: CASSKPGQGHNEQFF.

This sequence joins TRBV7-3 and TRBJ2-1; the D gene is possibly TRBD1 (6 bases). The CDR3 runs to 15 residues. Germline assignment: CDR1 SGHTA and CDR2 FQGTGA. Trimming removed 3 bases from V and 2 bases from J, with 11 bases in between. The CDR3 spells CASSLDRKTYNEQFF. DNA of the CDR3: TGTGCCAGCAGCTTGGACAGAAAGACCTACAATGAGCAGTTCTTC.

The chain recombines TRBV2 with TRBJ2-3; D unclear. Trimming removed 9 bases from V and 9 bases from J, with 7 bases in between. CDR3 length: 9 residues. Germline values: CDR1 SNHLY, CDR2 FYNNEI. This chain's CDR3 is CARAGTQYF. DNA of the CDR3: TGTGCCAGGGCAGGAACGCAGTATTTT.

The rearrangement links TRBV7-3 to TRBJ2-1, with a weak D call TRBD2 (7 bases). With 5 bases removed from V and 7 bases from J, the gap between germline ends came to 15 bases. The CDR3 spans 14 residues. CDR1 SGHTA and CDR2 FQGTGA come from the germline V gene. The CDR3 nucleotides read TGTGCCAGCAGCAGATCCCGGGGGGCGAATGAGCAGTTCTTC. Its translation is CASSRSRGANEQFF.

The chain employs TRBV18 and TRBJ1-5; TRBD1 matches 8 bases. The V gene's germline CDR1 is KGHSH and CDR2 LQKENI. This CDR3 is built from 14 residues. V lost 2 bases and J lost 9; bases outside the gene matches: 6. CDR3 sequence: CASSPDPDRGPQHF. In DNA, the CDR3 is TGTGCCAGCTCACCAGACCCTGACAGGGGGCCCCAGCATTTT.

V and J are TRBV27 and TRBJ1-5; 7 positions match TRBD1. Germline V gene data show CDR1 as MNHEY and CDR2 as SMNVEV (reference sequence). The CDR3 is 15 amino acids. J was trimmed by 1 base and V by 7 bases; bases with no gene match: 7. CDR3 region: CASTMTGNSNQPQHF. The DNA of the CDR3 is TGTGCCAGCACTATGACAGGGAACAGCAATCAGCCCCAGCATTTT.

The V gene is TRBV19, the J gene TRBJ1-5, with a tentative D call TRBD1 (6 bases). CDR1 is LNHDA and CDR2 is SQIVND in the germline V gene (reference sequence). This CDR3 is built from 15 residues. V was clipped by 5 bases and J by 6 bases, with 17 bases between them. The CDR3 loop is CASSVIGGVGQPQHF. DNA of the CDR3: TGTGCCAGTAGTGTAATAGGGGGGGTAGGTCAGCCCCAGCATTTT.

The chain has TRBV30 and TRBJ1-4; D is ambiguous. With 4 bases removed from V and 5 bases from J, the gap between germline ends came to 8 bases. The germline V gene has CDR1 GTSNPN and CDR2 SVGIG (reference sequence). The CDR3 has 12 amino acids. The CDR3 protein is CAWTAQNEKLFF. The CDR3 coding sequence is TGTGCCTGGACGGCACAGAATGAAAAACTGTTTTTT. Supplemented by reference TRBV30 and TRBJ1-4, the full variable domain reads SQTIHQWPATLVQPVGSPLSLECTVEGTSNPNLYWYRQAAGRGLQLLFYSVGIGQISSEVPQNLSASRPQDRQFILSSKKLLLSDSGFYLCAWTAQNEKLFFGSGTQLSVL.

The chain has TRBV29-1 and TRBJ2-4; D remains unclear. This CDR3 has 15 residues. Per the germline V gene, CDR1 is SQVTM and CDR2 is ANQGSEA. The germline V and J ends were trimmed by 4 bases and 2 bases, with 15 bases remaining between them. The CDR3 coding sequence is TGCAGCGTTGTGGCCAGTCTTTCGACCAAAAACATTCAGTACTTC. It encodes CSVVASLSTKNIQYF.

This rearrangement joins TRBV9 to TRBJ2-7; D is ambiguous. Germline V gene sequence: CDR1 SGDLS, CDR2 YYNGEE. The CDR3 covers 18 residues. V lost 0 bases to trimming and J lost 5 bases, with 24 bases between them. The chain's CDR3 is CASSVAPMGPANPHEQYF. The DNA for the CDR3 is TGTGCCAGCAGCGTAGCCCCCATGGGCCCTGCTAACCCCCACGAGCAGTACTTC.

V is TRBV20-1 and J is TRBJ2-7; unclear D gene. The CDR3 spans 11 residues. Per the germline V gene, CDR1 is DFQATT and CDR2 is SNEGSKA (reference sequence). Trimming took 8 bases from V and 3 from J, leaving 11 bases between them. The CDR3 sequence: CSSLLNYEQYF. The CDR3 region has the DNA TGCAGTTCATTACTAAACTACGAGCAGTACTTC.

The chain has TRBV3-1 (or the pseudogene TRBV3-2) and TRBJ2-7; 11 bases agree with TRBD2. The CDR3 spans 15 residues. The junction had 9 bases not matched to a gene; V was cut back by 6 bases and J by 5 bases. Germline-derived CDR1 and CDR2 are LGHDT and YNNKEL (reference sequence). DNA of the CDR3: TGTGCCAGCAGTCCCTCTAGCGGGGGGTTCCACGAGCAGTACTTC. Its translation is CASSPSSGGFHEQYF.

This chain joins TRBV6-5 and TRBJ2-2; 10 positions agree with TRBD2. The length of the CDR3 is 15 residues. CDR1 and CDR2 (germline): MNHEY, SVGAGI. Germline trimming cut 5 bases from V and 3 bases from J; bases unmatched to any gene: 3. Here the CDR3 reads CASSRLAGHTGELFF. The CDR3 DNA reads as TGTGCCAGCAGTCGACTAGCGGGTCACACCGGGGAGCTGTTTTTT.

The rearrangement links TRBV2 to TRBJ1-5, with D uncertain. Per the germline V gene, CDR1 is SNHLY and CDR2 is FYNNEI. V was clipped by 2 bases and J by 4 bases, with 12 bases between them. The CDR3 length is 15 residues. The CDR3 loop is CASSEREGLNQPQHF. The CDR3 DNA reads TGTGCCAGCAGTGAACGGGAGGGTTTGAATCAGCCCCAGCATTTT.

The J gene is TRBJ1-1, the V gene TRBV27, with unresolved D. The CDR3 spans 14 residues. The germline CDR1 and CDR2 sequences are MNHEY and SMNVEV (reference sequence). Trimming pared 0 bases from V and 4 bases from J, leaving 9 bases between. The CDR3 is CASSLSRWSTEAFF. Written as DNA, the CDR3 is TGTGCCAGCAGTTTATCCCGATGGAGCACTGAAGCTTTCTTT.

This chain joins TRBV2 and TRBJ1-3; no definite D call. The germline CDR1 and CDR2 sequences are SNHLY and FYNNEI. Trimming stripped 3 bases from V and 2 bases from J, with 17 bases between. The CDR3 contains 17 residues. CDR3 nucleotides: TGTGCCAGCAGTGATCCGTACGAGCGTGAAGCTGGAAACACCATATATTTT. Residues: CASSDPYEREAGNTIYF. Full variable domain (outside the CDR3, taken from reference TRBV2 and TRBJ1-3): EPEVTQTPSHQVTQMGQEVILRCVPISNHLYFYWYRQILGQKVEFLVSFYNNEISEKSEIFDDQFSVERPDGSNFTLKIRSTKLEDSAMYFCASSDPYEREAGNTIYFGEGSWLTVV.

The chain recombines TRBV7-3 with TRBJ2-2, with D possibly being TRBD1 (6 bases). CDR1 and CDR2 from the germline V gene are SGHTA and FQGTGA. The germline V and J ends were trimmed by 5 bases and 2 bases, with 9 bases remaining between them. This CDR3 comprises 14 residues. The CDR3 here is CASSRDTNTGELFF. The CDR3 region has the DNA TGTGCCAGCAGCCGGGACACAAACACCGGGGAGCTGTTTTTT.

The CDR3: CASSLRTDYSNQPQHF. The CDR3 nucleotides read TGTGCCAGCAGCTTAAGGACAGACTATAGCAATCAGCCCCAGCATTTT. J is TRBJ1-5 and V is TRBV7-2; weak D call: TRBD1 (6 bases). The V gene lost 2 bases and the J gene lost 0 bases, with 11 bases spanning the gap. Per the germline V gene, CDR1 is SGHTA and CDR2 is FQGNSA. This CDR3 is 16 amino acids long.

This chain connects TRBV19 to TRBJ2-1, with 8 bases lining up with TRBD1. Trimming removed 6 bases from V and 5 bases from J; junction bases left unmatched: 9. The CDR3 covers 15 residues. The germline V gene has CDR1 LNHDA and CDR2 SQIVND (reference sequence). The chain's CDR3 is CASRDTGGLNNEQFF. Here the CDR3 DNA reads TGTGCCAGTAGGGACACAGGGGGTTTAAACAATGAGCAGTTCTTC.

The chain couples TRBV12-3 or TRBV12-4 to TRBJ1-2; D gene unclear. Trimming took off 2 bases at V and 2 bases at J, with 6 bases between the two ends. CDR3 size: 13 residues. The CDR3: CASSLPPNYGYTF. CDR3 sequence (DNA): TGTGCCAGCAGTTTACCCCCGAACTATGGCTACACCTTC.

This chain connects TRBV30 to TRBJ1-2; 8 positions agree with TRBD1. CDR1 is GTSNPN, CDR2 SVGIG, per germline (reference sequence). V lost 7 bases and J lost 1; bases outside the gene matches: 2. The CDR3 has 12 residues. The CDR3 DNA reads TGTGCCTTAGGACAGGGTAACTATGGCTACACCTTC. Its protein is CALGQGNYGYTF.

This chain uses TRBV30 with TRBJ1-1; D not certain. Germline assignment: CDR1 GTSNPN and CDR2 SVGIG (reference sequence). There are 13 residues in the CDR3. The V and J ends lost 3 bases and 4 bases respectively, with 12 bases between them. The CDR3 DNA follows: TGTGCCTGGAGCGGTTTTGAGGGCACTGAAGCTTTCTTT. Protein product: CAWSGFEGTEAFF. Filled out from reference TRBV30 and TRBJ1-1, the complete variable domain reads SQTIHQWPATLVQPVGSPLSLECTVEGTSNPNLYWYRQAAGRGLQLLFYSVGIGQISSEVPQNLSASRPQDRQFILSSKKLLLSDSGFYLCAWSGFEGTEAFFGQGTRLTVV.

The rearrangement joins TRBV4-1 to TRBJ1-1, with D perhaps TRBD1 (6 bases). This CDR3 is 16 amino acids long. Germline V gene lookup returns CDR1 MGHRA and CDR2 YSYEKL. The V gene lost 2 bases and the J gene lost 2 bases, with 15 bases spanning the gap. CDR3 sequence: CASSQTGTGRNTEAFF. CDR3 nucleotide sequence: TGCGCCAGCAGCCAAACTGGTACAGGGCGCAACACTGAAGCTTTCTTT.

This chain links TRBV3-1 (or the pseudogene TRBV3-2) with TRBJ1-1; D unclear. The V gene's germline CDR1 is LGHDT and CDR2 YNNKEL (reference sequence). With 3 bases removed from V and 1 base from J, the gap between germline ends came to 3 bases. The length of the CDR3 is 12 residues. This chain's CDR3 is CASSHGNTEAFF. In DNA form, the CDR3 reads TGTGCCAGCAGCCACGGGAACACTGAAGCTTTCTTT.

In the case of this clone: Other DNA sequences within the sample encode an identical CDR3. CDR3 region: CASSPYRGQEETQYF. In nucleotides, the CDR3 is TGTGCCAGCTCACCCTACCGAGGACAGGAAGAGACCCAGTACTTC. The chain has TRBV18 and TRBJ2-5; 7 bases line up with TRBD1. The CDR3 covers 15 residues. CDR1 and CDR2 from the germline V gene are KGHSH and LQKENI. With V trimmed by 3 bases and J by 3 bases, 7 bases remained unmatched.

The rearrangement links TRBV9 to TRBJ1-1; tentative D call: TRBD1 (5 bases). The germline gives CDR1 SGDLS, CDR2 YYNGEE. This CDR3 region has 13 residues. Trimming removed 4 bases from V and 3 bases from J, with 10 bases in between. CDR3 bases: TGTGCCAGCAGCTCAACAGGATACACTGAAGCTTTCTTT. Its protein product is CASSSTGYTEAFF.

A few counts support this clone. The chain links TRBV27 to TRBJ1-1; 7 nucleotides agree with TRBD1. Germline CDR1 reads MNHEY; CDR2 reads SMNVEV (reference sequence). The ends lost 5 bases at V and 0 bases at J; junction bases unmatched: 6. The CDR3 is 15 residues long. This CDR3 reads CASSPGQVLNTEAFF. The CDR3 DNA sequence: TGTGCCAGCAGTCCTGGACAGGTCCTGAACACTGAAGCTTTCTTT.

This sequence joins TRBV10-1 and TRBJ2-7; TRBD2 aligns across 12 bases. CDR1 and CDR2 (germline): WNHNN, SYGVQD (reference sequence). The CDR3 extends over 15 amino acids. V lost 0 bases and J lost 9; bases outside the gene matches: 6. The DNA for the CDR3 is TGCGCCAGCAGTGAGTCTTCTAGCGGGAGGGCCGGGCAGTACTTC. This codes for CASSESSSGRAGQYF.

This clone showed up just a few times. The rearrangement joins TRBV3-1 (or the pseudogene TRBV3-2) to TRBJ2-7, with D possibly TRBD2 on 7 matching bases. The CDR3 covers 13 residues. CDR1 LGHDT and CDR2 YNNKEL come from the germline V gene (reference sequence). V lost 4 bases and J lost 9, with 16 bases in between. The CDR3 DNA reads TGTGCCAGCAGCCCAACCTTAGGGGGGGGGCAGTACTTC. The encoded protein is CASSPTLGGGQYF.